Listed below are T cell receptor beta chains from one sample, sequenced in a study of OX40 agonist ivuxolimab in advanced cancers. TCRdb keeps only in-frame clones here, not all; method: immunoSEQ multiplex PCR. The data show around 120,000 clones, approximately 90% seen once. The material sequenced was CD4+ or CD8+ T cells sorted from blood, taken in a trial of the OX40 agonist ivuxolimab. These receptors came from an adult with an advanced solid tumor such as melanoma, head and neck, liver or kidney cancer. Both conserved end residues are part of each CDR3. The D gene is left open where the match is weak. Not all rows give a size; the values are once, few, many and, for expanded clones, a class.

d_gene	v_gene	abundance	j_gene	CDR3aa	CDR3nt
NA	TRBV7-9	NA	TRBJ2-7	CASSLGGLTYEQYF	TGTGCCAGCAGCTTAGGAGGCTTAACCTACGAGCAGTACTTC
TRBD1	TRBV2	NA	TRBJ1-2	CASPTGGAYYGYTF	TGTGCCAGCCCGACAGGGGGCGCCTACTATGGCTACACCTTC
NA	TRBV6-1	NA	TRBJ1-2	CASSELPYGYTF	TGTGCCAGCAGTGAACTGCCCTATGGCTACACCTTC
TRBD2	TRBV2	once	TRBJ2-3	CASSGEAGGLSTQYF	TGTGCCAGCAGTGGGGAAGCGGGGGGGCTGAGTACGCAGTATTTT
NA	TRBV19	NA	TRBJ1-3	CASRSEHDGTDSGNTIYF	TGTGCCAGTAGGAGCGAACACGATGGAACAGACTCTGGAAACACCATATATTTT
TRBD2	TRBV5-4	NA	TRBJ2-7	CASSRGLAGTYEQYF	TGTGCCAGCAGCAGGGGACTAGCGGGGACCTACGAGCAGTACTTC
NA	TRBV27	NA	TRBJ1-3	CASSLSTGGAGNTIYF	TGTGCCAGCAGTTTAAGCACCGGTGGAGCTGGAAACACCATATATTTT
NA	TRBV9	NA	TRBJ2-7	CASSVGRTARGDEQYF	TGTGCCAGCAGCGTAGGAAGGACAGCCCGCGGCGACGAGCAGTACTTC
NA	TRBV21-1	NA	TRBJ2-7	CASTGDLDSYEQYF	TGTGCCAGCACAGGGGACCTAGACTCCTACGAGCAGTACTTC
TRBD2	TRBV7-2	NA	TRBJ2-2	CASSQTSGVRGELFF	TGTGCCAGCAGCCAGACTAGCGGGGTTCGAGGGGAGCTGTTTTTT
NA	TRBV9	NA	TRBJ2-1	CASSVESEQFF	TGTGCCAGCAGCGTAGAGAGTGAGCAGTTCTTC
TRBD1	TRBV7-2	NA	TRBJ2-5	CASSAGGQGKTQYF	TGTGCCAGCAGCGCAGGGGGACAGGGAAAGACCCAGTACTTC
NA	TRBV6-5	NA	TRBJ1-2	CASSSRRMTNYGYTF	TGTGCCAGCAGTTCCAGACGGATGACTAACTATGGCTACACCTTC
NA	TRBV7-2	NA	TRBJ1-2	CASSLETGDGYTF	TGTGCCAGCAGCTTAGAGACCGGGGATGGCTACACCTTC
TRBD2	TRBV11-2	NA	TRBJ2-5	CASSLGTSGGQGETQYF	TGTGCCAGCAGCCTCGGGACTAGCGGGGGCCAGGGAGAGACCCAGTACTTC
NA	TRBV27	NA	TRBJ1-1	CASSFRRGVAFF	TGTGCCAGCAGTTTCCGGCGGGGGGTAGCTTTCTTT
TRBD1	TRBV7-6	NA	TRBJ2-2	CASSIASTGAGELFF	TGTGCCAGCAGTATAGCAAGCACAGGGGCCGGGGAGCTGTTTTTT
TRBD1	TRBV4-3	NA	TRBJ1-2	CASSQGTGRGNYGYTF	TGCGCCAGCAGCCAAGGGACAGGGAGAGGTAACTATGGCTACACCTTC
NA	TRBV2	NA	TRBJ1-6	CASTTGGSPLHF	TGTGCCAGTACTACGGGAGGTTCACCCCTCCACTTT
NA	TRBV6-5	NA	TRBJ2-5	CASSYSGRETQYF	TGTGCCAGCAGTTACTCGGGCAGGGAGACCCAGTACTTC
TRBD1	TRBV11-1	NA	TRBJ2-1	CASSLPGQGNEQFF	TGTGCCAGCAGCTTACCGGGACAGGGCAATGAGCAGTTCTTC
NA	TRBV5-1	once	TRBJ1-5	CASSLQGGSNQPQHF	TGCGCCAGCAGCTTGCAAGGTGGTAGCAATCAGCCCCAGCATTTT
TRBD1	TRBV28	NA	TRBJ2-3	CASSSGTGGYTDTQYF	TGTGCCAGCAGTTCCGGGACAGGGGGATACACAGATACGCAGTATTTT
NA	TRBV19	NA	TRBJ2-6	CASSIGQGFTGANVLTF	TGTGCCAGTAGTATCGGTCAGGGCTTCACCGGGGCCAACGTCCTGACTTTC
NA	TRBV10-1	NA	TRBJ2-2	CASQGASRTGELFF	TGCGCCAGCCAAGGGGCCAGCCGCACCGGGGAGCTGTTTTTT
NA	TRBV7-8	NA	TRBJ2-5	CASSPSGKTQYF	TGTGCCAGCAGCCCGAGTGGAAAGACCCAGTACTTC
NA	TRBV10-3	NA	TRBJ1-4	CAIQWSQKEFF	TGTGCCATCCAATGGTCCCAAAAGGAGTTTTTT
TRBD1	TRBV5-1	NA	TRBJ2-7	CASSSPGQSYEQYF	TGCGCCAGCAGCTCCCCGGGACAGAGCTACGAGCAGTACTTC
NA	TRBV11-2	NA	TRBJ2-2	CASSSEKGSSESGELFF	TGTGCCAGCAGCTCGGAGAAAGGGAGTAGCGAGTCCGGGGAGCTGTTTTTT
TRBD1	TRBV19	NA	TRBJ2-2	CASSSGTGVYTGELFF	TGTGCCAGTAGTTCCGGGACAGGGGTGTACACCGGGGAGCTGTTTTTT
NA	TRBV25-1	NA	TRBJ1-6	CASSDSLGLGSPLHF	TGTGCCAGCAGTGACAGCCTGGGGTTGGGGTCACCCCTCCACTTT
TRBD1	TRBV18	NA	TRBJ1-6	CASSLTGGDSPLHF	TGTGCCAGCTCACTCACAGGGGGCGATTCACCCCTCCACTTT